This T cell receptor beta chain was found in a study of beta chain features in type 1 diabetes. The study, taken as a whole, reports: Cells with high TCR expression could be over-represented when cDNA is sequenced. Shortening of TCRB CDR3s, moderate but significant, appeared in all four CD4+ subsets of Type 1 diabetes patients. Across patients, naive, central memory and Treg TCRB repertoires exhibited apparently greater similarity than was observed across healthy donors.

Every bit of the isolated RNA underwent reverse transcription, so sequencing read expressed TCRB transcripts. Repertoires were generated with immunoSEQ multiplex PCR, while TCRdb's copy carries only in-frame clones and drops some. The sample includes about 290,000 clones, around 7.8% of them seen just once. This clone appeared a few times. Antigen unknown. Additional DNA sequences in this sample encode the identical CDR3. Each sorted population was over 95% pure. Germline V gene lookup returns CDR1 SGHTA and CDR2 FQGNSA. This CDR3 region has 16 residues. With V trimmed by 3 bases and J by 1 base, 2 bases remained unmatched.

Sequencing input: central memory CD4+ T cells from blood. This TCR was sampled from a woman younger than 30 in good health. The chain joins TRBV7-2 to TRBJ2-2; 10 bases are shared with TRBD1. The CDR3 bases are TGTGCCAGCAGCTTGGGACAGGGGTGGAACACCGGGGAGCTGTTTTTT. Translation: CASSLGQGWNTGELFF.